These 7 T cell receptor beta chains share one sample of origin, sequenced in a study of blood T cell repertoires in COVID-19. Here immunoSEQ multiplex PCR was the method, and the copy in TCRdb shows in-frame clones only, minus some. The profile shows approximately 92,000 clones, about four fifths of them singletons. Sequences were obtained from peripheral blood. All receptors derive from a man of 80 years or more with acute or convalescent COVID-19.

The chain links TRBV7-9 to TRBJ2-3; D gene unclear. The germline V gene encodes CDR1 SEHNR and CDR2 FQNEAQ (reference sequence). This CDR3 region has 13 residues. The V gene lost 7 bases and the J gene lost 0 bases, with 8 bases spanning the gap. Here the CDR3 DNA reads TGTGCCAGCATCCTGTCCAGCACAGATACGCAGTATTTT. Translation gives CASILSSTDTQYF.

This chain joins TRBV20-1 and TRBJ1-6; D is unresolved. Germline V gene sequence: CDR1 DFQATT, CDR2 SNEGSKA (reference sequence). The CDR3 loop spans 14 amino acids. V dropped 3 bases and J dropped 1 base, with 7 bases sitting between them. CDR3 in DNA: TGCAGTGCTAGTCAGACTTCCTATAATTCACCCCTCCACTTT. Encoded protein: CSASQTSYNSPLHF.

CDR3 nucleotides: TGTGCCAGCAGAGAGGATTATGAAGCTTTCTTT. It encodes CASREDYEAFF. The V gene is TRBV28, the J gene TRBJ1-1, with no clear D. Germline loops: CDR1 MDHEN, CDR2 SYDVKM. The CDR3 extends over 11 amino acids. Trimming stripped 6 bases from V and 7 bases from J, with 9 bases between. Complete variable domain (other parts from reference TRBV28 and TRBJ1-1): DVKVTQSSRYLVKRTGEKVFLECVQDMDHENMFWYRQDPGLGLRLIYFSYDVKMKEKGDIPEGYSVSREKKERFSLILESASTNQTSMYLCASREDYEAFFGQGTRLTVV.

V gene TRBV19 combines with J gene TRBJ1-1; TRBD1 agrees at 7 bases. The V and J ends lost 3 bases and 11 bases, in that order; junction bases with no gene match: 9. The CDR3 sequence is 13 residues long. The germline CDR1 and CDR2 sequences are LNHDA and SQIVND (reference sequence). The CDR3 DNA sequence: TGTGCCAGTAGTATCCGACAGGGCTTGGGTGCTTTCTTT. It is translated as CASSIRQGLGAFF.

V and J are TRBV5-8 and TRBJ2-1; 11 nucleotides align to TRBD2. Per germline, CDR1 SGHTS and CDR2 YDEGEE. The J segment lost 5 bases and the V segment lost 2 bases, leaving 9 bases of the junction unmatched. The CDR3 is 17 residues long. The CDR3 sequence: CASSFVTTSGSNNEQFF. The CDR3 coding sequence is TGTGCCAGCAGCTTCGTTACAACTAGCGGGAGCAACAATGAGCAGTTCTTC.

This chain connects TRBV5-1 to TRBJ2-2; a possible D gene is TRBD1 (5 bases). This CDR3 region has 14 residues. Between the trimmed V and J ends, which lost 5 bases and 6 bases, there was a span of 14 bases. From germline, CDR1 is SGHRS and CDR2 YFSETQ. CDR3 protein: CASRSDSFSGELFF. The CDR3 DNA sequence: TGCGCCAGCAGGAGCGACAGTTTCTCCGGGGAGCTGTTTTTT.

V is TRBV15 and J is TRBJ1-5, with 8 bases that match TRBD1. This CDR3 contains 15 residues. V was clipped by 1 base and J by 8 bases; unmatched bases: 7. Germline V gene sequence: CDR1 LNHNV, CDR2 YYDKDF (reference sequence). In nucleotides, the CDR3 is TGTGCCACCAGCAGAGGGCAGGGGGCCGTGAAGCCCCAGCATTTT. It yields the protein CATSRGQGAVKPQHF.